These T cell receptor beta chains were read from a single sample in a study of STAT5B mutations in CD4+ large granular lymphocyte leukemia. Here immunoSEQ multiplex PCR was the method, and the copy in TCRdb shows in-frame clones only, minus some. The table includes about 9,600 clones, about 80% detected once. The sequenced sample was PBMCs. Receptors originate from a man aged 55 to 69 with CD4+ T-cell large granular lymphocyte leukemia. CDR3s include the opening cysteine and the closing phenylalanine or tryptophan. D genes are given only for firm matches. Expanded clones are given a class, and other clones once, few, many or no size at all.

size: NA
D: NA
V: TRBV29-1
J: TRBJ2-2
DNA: TGCAGCGTTGAGGCAGCTACGGTGGGCGGGGAGCTGTTTTTT
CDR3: CSVEAATVGGELFF

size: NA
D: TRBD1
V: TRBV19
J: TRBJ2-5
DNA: TGTGCCAGTAGTATGAGGTATCGACAGGGTGGCCAAGAGACCCAGTACTTC
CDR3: CASSMRYRQGGQETQYF

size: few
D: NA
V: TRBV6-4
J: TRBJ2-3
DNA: TGTGCCAGCAGTGCAAGTCAGGGGGAGGCAGATACGCAGTATTTT
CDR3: CASSASQGEADTQYF

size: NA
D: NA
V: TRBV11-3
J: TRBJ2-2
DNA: TGTGCCAGCAGCTCTATTAGCACCGGGGAGCTGTTTTTT
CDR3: CASSSISTGELFF

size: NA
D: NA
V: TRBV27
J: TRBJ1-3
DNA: TGTGCCAGCGGTAGACTGTCCTCTGGAAACACCATATATTTT
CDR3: CASGRLSSGNTIYF

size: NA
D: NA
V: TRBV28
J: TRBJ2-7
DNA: TGTGCCAGCAGTTTATTGCGGGGACCCTCCTACGAGCAGTACTTC
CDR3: CASSLLRGPSYEQYF

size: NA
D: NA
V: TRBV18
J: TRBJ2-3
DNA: TGTGCCAGCACAGGACGGAGCACAGATACGCAGTATTTT
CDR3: CASTGRSTDTQYF

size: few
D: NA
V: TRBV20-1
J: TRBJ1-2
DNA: TGCAGTGTATCGGAGAACTATGGCTACACCTTC
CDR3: CSVSENYGYTF

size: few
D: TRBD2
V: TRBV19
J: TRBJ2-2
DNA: TGTGCCAGTAGTATTAGCGGGACCGGGGAGCTGTTTTTT
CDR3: CASSISGTGELFF

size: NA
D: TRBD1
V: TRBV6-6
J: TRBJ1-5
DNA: TGTGCCAGCACTGGGACAGGGGGAAATCAGCCCCAGCATTTT
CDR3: CASTGTGGNQPQHF

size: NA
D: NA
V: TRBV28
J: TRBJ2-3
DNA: TGTGCCAGCAGCTCCCCAGGGGGGCATCTTGTAGCCCCGTTCCTCACAGATACGCAGTATTTT
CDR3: CASSSPGGHLVAPFLTDTQYF

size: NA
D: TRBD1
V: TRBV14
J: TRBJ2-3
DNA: TGTGCCAGCAGCCAGCGGACAGGGAGCACAGATACGCAGTATTTT
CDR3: CASSQRTGSTDTQYF

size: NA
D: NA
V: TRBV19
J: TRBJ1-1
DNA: TGTGCCAGTAGTATAGGAAGGGGGGGTCGGACTGAAGCTTTCTTT
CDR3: CASSIGRGGRTEAFF

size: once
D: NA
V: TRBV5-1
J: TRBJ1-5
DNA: TGCGCCAGCAGCTTGACAGGGAACAATCAGCCCCAGCATTTT
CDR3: CASSLTGNNQPQHF

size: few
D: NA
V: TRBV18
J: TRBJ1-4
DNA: TGTGCCAGCTCCCCGAGACAGGCGACTAATGAAAAACTGTTTTTT
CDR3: CASSPRQATNEKLFF

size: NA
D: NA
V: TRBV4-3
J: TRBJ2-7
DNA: TGCGCCAGCAGCCAAGGGCAGGACTCAACCTACGAGCAGTACTTC
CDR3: CASSQGQDSTYEQYF

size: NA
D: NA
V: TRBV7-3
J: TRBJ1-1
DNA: TGTGCCAGCAGCTTAGACGGGGGGGGCACTGAAGCTTTCTTT
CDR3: CASSLDGGGTEAFF

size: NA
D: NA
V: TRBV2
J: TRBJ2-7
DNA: TGTGCCAGCAGTGAACGCGGAGGCTCAGCCTACGAGCAGTACTTC
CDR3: CASSERGGSAYEQYF

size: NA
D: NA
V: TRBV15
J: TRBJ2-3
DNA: TGTGCCACCAGCAGTGACGAGGGTCGAGATACGCAGTATTTT
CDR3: CATSSDEGRDTQYF

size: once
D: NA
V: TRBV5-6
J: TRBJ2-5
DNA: TGTGCCAGCAGCTTGGATACAGGCATCCAAGAGACCCAGTACTTC
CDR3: CASSLDTGIQETQYF

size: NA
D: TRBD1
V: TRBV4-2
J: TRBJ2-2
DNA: TGTGCCAGCAGCCAAGATTCCAGGGGGCGAGTCGGGGAGCTGTTTTTT
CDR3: CASSQDSRGRVGELFF

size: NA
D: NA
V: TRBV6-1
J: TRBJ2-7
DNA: TGTGCCAGCAGTGAACCCCAGCGCGGCTACGAGCAGTACTTC
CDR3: CASSEPQRGYEQYF

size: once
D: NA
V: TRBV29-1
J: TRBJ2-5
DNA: TGCAGCGTACGCTTCGGTGTGTCGGTGGAGACCCAGTACTTC
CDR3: CSVRFGVSVETQYF

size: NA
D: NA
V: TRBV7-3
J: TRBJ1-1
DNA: TGTGCCAGCAGCTTAACGTCCGACGGGACTGAAGCTTTCTTT
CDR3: CASSLTSDGTEAFF

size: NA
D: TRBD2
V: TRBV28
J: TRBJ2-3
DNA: TGTGCCAGCAGTTCAATGGGGGGGTACACAGATACGCAGTATTTT
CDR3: CASSSMGGYTDTQYF

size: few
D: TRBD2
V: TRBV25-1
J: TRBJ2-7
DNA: TGTGCCAGCAGTGTACTAGCGGAGGACTCCTACGAGCAGTACTTC
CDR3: CASSVLAEDSYEQYF

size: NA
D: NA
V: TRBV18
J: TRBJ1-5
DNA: TGTGCCAGCTCACCCGGGGGTCCAAGTCAGCCCCAGCATTTT
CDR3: CASSPGGPSQPQHF

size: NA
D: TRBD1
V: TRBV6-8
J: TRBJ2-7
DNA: TGTGCCAGCAGTAATCCGGGACAGGGCTACGAGCAGTACTTC
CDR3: CASSNPGQGYEQYF

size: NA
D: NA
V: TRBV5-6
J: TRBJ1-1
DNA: TGTGCCAGCAGCCTCTATGGACAGACGAACACTGAAGCTTTCTTT
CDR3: CASSLYGQTNTEAFF

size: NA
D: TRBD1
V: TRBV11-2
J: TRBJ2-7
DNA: TGTGCCAGCAGCCGACAGGGGGCTCAATACGAGCAGTACTTC
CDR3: CASSRQGAQYEQYF

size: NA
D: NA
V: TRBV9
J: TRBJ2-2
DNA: TGTGCCAGCAGCGTATCCGGGGGCCTCGCCGGGGAGCTGTTTTTT
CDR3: CASSVSGGLAGELFF

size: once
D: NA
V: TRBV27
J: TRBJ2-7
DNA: TGTGCCAGCAGTCTCGACCCCGGACCCTACGAGCAGTACTTC
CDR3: CASSLDPGPYEQYF

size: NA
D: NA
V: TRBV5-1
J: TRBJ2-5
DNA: TGCGCCAGCAGCTTGGCCCTTAGGACCCGATCGGAGACCCAGTACTTC
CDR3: CASSLALRTRSETQYF

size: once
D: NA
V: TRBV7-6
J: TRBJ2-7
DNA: TGTGCCAGCAGCTTAGCGAGCGGGTCAGGGGAGCAGTACTTC
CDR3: CASSLASGSGEQYF

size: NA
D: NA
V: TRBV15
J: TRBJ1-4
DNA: TGTGCCACCAGCGGAAGGAGGTCGGGAGTCAGGCGGAATGAAAAACTGTTTTTT
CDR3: CATSGRRSGVRRNEKLFF

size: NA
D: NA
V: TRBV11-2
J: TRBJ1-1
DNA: TGTGCCAGCAGCTTAGAGACAGGTAACACTGAAGCTTTCTTT
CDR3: CASSLETGNTEAFF

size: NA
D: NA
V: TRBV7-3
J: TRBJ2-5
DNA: TGTGCCAGCAGCTTAACAGGGACTGGAGAGACCCAGTACTTC
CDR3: CASSLTGTGETQYF

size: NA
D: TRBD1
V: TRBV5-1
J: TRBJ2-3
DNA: TGCGCCAGCAACGGACAGGGAAGTAGCACAGATACGCAGTATTTT
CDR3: CASNGQGSSTDTQYF

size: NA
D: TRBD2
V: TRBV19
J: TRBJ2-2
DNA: TGTGCCGGGGGGGGACGCACCGGGGAGCTGTTTTTT
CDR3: CAGGGRTGELFF

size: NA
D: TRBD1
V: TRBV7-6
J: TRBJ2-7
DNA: TGTGCCAGCAGCGTGACCGGGACAGACTACGATGTGCAGTACTTC
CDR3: CASSVTGTDYDVQYF

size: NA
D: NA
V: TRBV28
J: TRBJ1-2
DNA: TGTGCCAGCAGTTTGAGAGGCAGTTATGGCTACACCTTC
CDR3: CASSLRGSYGYTF

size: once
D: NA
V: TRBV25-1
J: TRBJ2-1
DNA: TGTGCCAGCAGTGACCTTAGCGTCTCCTACAATGAGCAGTTCTTC
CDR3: CASSDLSVSYNEQFF

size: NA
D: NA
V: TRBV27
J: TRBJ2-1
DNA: TGTGCCAGCAAATCGAGAACGGGAAAGGGTTTAGGCAATGAGCAGTTCTTC
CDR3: CASKSRTGKGLGNEQFF

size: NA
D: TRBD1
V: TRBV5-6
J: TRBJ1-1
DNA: TGTGCCAGCAGCCAGTACGACAGGGATACTGAAGCTTTCTTT
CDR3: CASSQYDRDTEAFF

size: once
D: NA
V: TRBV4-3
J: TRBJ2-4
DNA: TGCGCCAGCAGCCAAGTTTGGGGAGAAAACATTCAGTACTTC
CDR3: CASSQVWGENIQYF

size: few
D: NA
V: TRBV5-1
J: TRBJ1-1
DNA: TGCGCCAGCAGCTTGAGTGGAGAGGGCACTGAAGCTTTCTTT
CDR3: CASSLSGEGTEAFF

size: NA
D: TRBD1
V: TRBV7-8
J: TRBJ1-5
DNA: TGTGCCAGCAGCTTAGTTGACAGGGGCAACCAGCCCCAGCATTTT
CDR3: CASSLVDRGNQPQHF

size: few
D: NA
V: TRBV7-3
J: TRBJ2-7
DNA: TGTGCCAGCAGCCCCCCGGGGGAAGCCTACGAGCAGTACTTC
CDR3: CASSPPGEAYEQYF

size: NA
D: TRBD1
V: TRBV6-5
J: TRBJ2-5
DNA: TGTGCCAGCAGTTACCTGGGACAGCAAGAGACCCAGTACTTC
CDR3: CASSYLGQQETQYF

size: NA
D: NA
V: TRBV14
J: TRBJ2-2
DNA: TGTGCCAGCAGCCAAGTCGCCGGACCCACCGGGGAGCTGTTTTTT
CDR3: CASSQVAGPTGELFF

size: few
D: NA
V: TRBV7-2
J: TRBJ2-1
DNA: TGTGCCAGCAGCTTAAGGTATCCGTCCCTTCTTTGGTTCTTC
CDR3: CASSLRYPSLLWFF

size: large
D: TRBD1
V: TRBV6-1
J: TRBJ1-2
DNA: TGTGCCAGCAGTTTCCAGGGGGCGCTTGGCTACACCTTC
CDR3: CASSFQGALGYTF

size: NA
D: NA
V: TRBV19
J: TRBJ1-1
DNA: TGTGCCAGTAGTATCTCGCCCTCCACTGAAGCTTTCTTT
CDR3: CASSISPSTEAFF

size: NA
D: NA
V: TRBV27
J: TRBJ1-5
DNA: TGTGCCAGCAGTGGGGGTGGGCAGCCCCAGCATTTT
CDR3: CASSGGGQPQHF

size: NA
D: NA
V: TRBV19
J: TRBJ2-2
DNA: TGTGCCAGTATCAATCCCAGGGTTGGGGAGCTGTTTTTT
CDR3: CASINPRVGELFF

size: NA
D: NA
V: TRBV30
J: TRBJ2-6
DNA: TGTGCCTGGAGTCTTTGGGGGGTATCTGGGGCCAACGTCCTGACTTTC
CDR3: CAWSLWGVSGANVLTF